Listed below are T cell receptor beta chains from one sample, sequenced in a study of graft-versus-host responses after intestinal transplantation. The method was immunoSEQ multiplex PCR; TCRdb's version includes in-frame clones alone and lacks a portion of them. The sample yields about 120,000 clones, 90% seen once. Their target antigens are unknown. The sample here was unstimulated CD4+ T cells sorted from spleen or lymph node cells, taken before intestinal transplant. Receptor source: a human donor who received an intestinal transplant. Both conserved end residues are part of each CDR3. Fields, in order: CDR3 length, clone size, D gene, V gene, J gene, CDR3 protein, CDR3 DNA. A D gene is named only where the DNA matches it firmly. Clone size is given for some rows only: seen once, a few or many times, or a class if the clone is expanded.

>14|-|-|TRBV19|TRBJ2-5
CASSRGTRAETQYF
TGTGCCAGTAGTAGGGGCACCAGGGCTGAGACCCAGTACTTC
>14|-|-|TRBV5-1|TRBJ1-2
CASSLESLNYGYTF
TGCGCCAGCAGCTTGGAGAGTCTAAACTATGGCTACACCTTC
>14|-|-|TRBV6-1|TRBJ2-5
CASSPGDIQETQYF
TGTGCCAGCAGTCCCGGGGACATTCAAGAGACCCAGTACTTC
>14|-|-|TRBV29-1|TRBJ1-3
CSVVGGRSGNTIYF
TGCAGCGTTGTAGGGGGACGCTCTGGAAACACCATATATTTT
>17|-|TRBD1|TRBV4-2|TRBJ2-6
CASNDGTGLSGANVLTF
TGTGCCAGCAACGACGGGACAGGTTTATCTGGGGCCAACGTCCTGACTTTC
>13|-|-|TRBV12-5|TRBJ1-1
CASGLVRSGKAFF
TGTGCTAGTGGTTTGGTACGATCAGGCAAAGCTTTCTTT
>18|-|-|TRBV4-3|TRBJ2-6
CASSQEEGRMSGANVLTF
TGCGCCAGCAGCCAAGAGGAAGGGAGAATGTCTGGGGCCAACGTCCTGACTTTC
>15|-|-|TRBV7-2|TRBJ1-2
CASSLRYRRSYGYTF
TGTGCCAGCAGCTTACGCTACCGAAGAAGCTATGGCTACACCTTC
>15|-|-|TRBV19|TRBJ2-6
CASSGRSSGANVLTF
TGTGCCAGTAGTGGTCGGAGCTCTGGGGCCAACGTCCTGACTTTC
>18|-|TRBD1|TRBV10-1|TRBJ2-2
CASSAYRVGQDNTGELFF
TGCGCCAGCAGCGCTTACCGTGTCGGACAGGATAACACCGGGGAGCTGTTTTTT
>14|-|TRBD1|TRBV7-2|TRBJ1-2
CASSLGDRISGYTF
TGTGCCAGCAGCTTAGGGGACAGGATCTCTGGCTACACCTTC
>13|-|TRBD2|TRBV7-2|TRBJ2-3
CASSLREADTQYF
TGTGCCAGCAGCTTACGGGAGGCAGATACGCAGTATTTT
>14|-|-|TRBV4-3|TRBJ2-2
CASSQDVGPGELFF
TGCGCCAGCAGCCAAGATGTGGGGCCCGGGGAGCTGTTTTTT
>15|-|TRBD1|TRBV6-6|TRBJ1-1
CASSWETGMATEAFF
TGTGCCAGCAGTTGGGAGACAGGGATGGCGACTGAAGCTTTCTTT
>16|few|TRBD1|TRBV6-5|TRBJ1-2
CASSYRGTGGWYGYTF
TGTGCCAGCAGTTACAGAGGGACAGGGGGATGGTATGGCTACACCTTC
>14|-|TRBD2|TRBV7-3|TRBJ2-3
CASSPRTSPDTQYF
TGTGCCAGCAGCCCACGGACTAGCCCAGATACGCAGTATTTT
>14|-|TRBD1|TRBV5-1|TRBJ2-7
CASSLEGAKYEQYF
TGCGCCAGCAGCTTGGAGGGGGCTAAGTACGAGCAGTACTTC
>13|-|-|TRBV27|TRBJ1-1
CASSLSRTSEAFF
TGTGCCAGCAGTTTATCTAGGACATCAGAAGCTTTCTTT
>16|-|TRBD2|TRBV6-6|TRBJ2-5
CASSYGGTSVQETQYF
TGTGCCAGCAGTTACGGGGGGACTAGCGTACAAGAGACCCAGTACTTC
>16|-|-|TRBV15|TRBJ2-2
CATSRDSGPNTGELFF
TGTGCCACCAGCAGAGACTCGGGTCCCAACACCGGGGAGCTGTTTTTT
>15|-|-|TRBV6-5|TRBJ2-7
CASSLREGVAYEQYF
TGTGCCAGCAGTCTCAGGGAGGGGGTAGCCTACGAGCAGTACTTC
>12|-|-|TRBV19|TRBJ1-1
CASGNLGGEAFF
TGTGCCAGTGGTAATCTGGGGGGGGAAGCTTTCTTT
>14|-|TRBD1|TRBV7-2|TRBJ1-6
CASSWDRGNSPLHF
TGTGCCAGCAGCTGGGACAGGGGAAATTCACCCCTCCACTTT
>16|-|TRBD1|TRBV18|TRBJ2-3
CASSPLTGKGTDTQYF
TGTGCCAGCTCACCATTGACAGGGAAGGGAACAGATACGCAGTATTTT
>15|-|-|TRBV7-8|TRBJ2-6
CASSRTPSGANVLTF
TGTGCCAGCAGCCGAACACCCTCTGGGGCCAACGTCCTGACTTTC
>13|-|-|TRBV30|TRBJ1-2
CAWSVGQGYGYTF
TGTGCCTGGAGTGTGGGGCAGGGATATGGCTACACCTTC
>13|few|-|TRBV6-1|TRBJ1-3
CASSELTPGTIYF
TGTGCCAGCAGTGAACTGACCCCGGGGACCATATATTTT
>15|-|TRBD1|TRBV2|TRBJ1-5
CASSGGQTKNQPQHF
TGTGCCAGCAGTGGGGGACAGACAAAAAATCAGCCCCAGCATTTT
>16|once|TRBD2|TRBV7-9|TRBJ2-3
CASSLVGGRATDTQYF
TGTGCCAGCAGCTTAGTTGGCGGGAGGGCCACAGATACGCAGTATTTT
>14|-|TRBD1|TRBV29-1|TRBJ1-1
CSARGQTLNTEAFF
TGCAGCGCGAGGGGGCAGACCTTAAACACTGAAGCTTTCTTT
>15|-|-|TRBV18|TRBJ2-1
CASSPRRGSYNEQFF
TGTGCCAGCTCACCGAGGAGGGGCTCCTACAATGAGCAGTTCTTC
>14|-|TRBD1|TRBV5-1|TRBJ2-7
CASSLEGTGYEQYF
TGCGCCAGCAGCTTGGAAGGGACAGGGTACGAGCAGTACTTC
>14|few|TRBD1|TRBV5-1|TRBJ2-7
CASSPGTGGYEQYF
TGCGCCAGCAGCCCCGGGACAGGCGGCTACGAGCAGTACTTC
>16|few|TRBD2|TRBV5-6|TRBJ2-1
CASSPLAGVSYNEQFF
TGTGCCAGCAGCCCACTAGCGGGAGTCTCCTACAATGAGCAGTTCTTC
>13|-|TRBD2|TRBV11-2|TRBJ2-1
CASSLGGRDEQFF
TGTGCCAGCAGCTTAGGCGGGAGGGATGAGCAGTTCTTC
>15|-|-|TRBV7-8|TRBJ2-3
CASSLAGAWADTQYF
TGTGCCAGCAGCTTAGCAGGGGCGTGGGCAGATACGCAGTATTTT
>12|-|TRBD1|TRBV6-5|TRBJ1-2
CASGGQGRGYTF
TGTGCCAGCGGAGGACAGGGTCGTGGCTACACCTTC
>19|-|TRBD2|TRBV6-1|TRBJ2-2
CASSEMLAGGPANTGELFF
TGTGCCAGCAGTGAAATGCTAGCGGGAGGGCCCGCGAACACCGGGGAGCTGTTTTTT
>15|-|-|TRBV4-3|TRBJ2-7
CASSQVEGDGYEQYF
TGCGCCAGCAGCCAAGTAGAGGGAGACGGCTACGAGCAGTACTTC
>14|-|-|TRBV6-5|TRBJ1-2
CASSYSSGNYGYTF
TGTGCCAGCAGTTACTCGTCGGGGAACTACGGCTACACCTTC
>14|-|-|TRBV2|TRBJ1-4
CASSAVKINEKLFF
TGTGCCAGCAGTGCTGTAAAAATTAATGAAAAACTGTTTTTT
>15|-|-|TRBV19|TRBJ2-1
CASSMAGATVDEQFF
TGTGCCAGTAGTATGGCGGGCGCGACTGTCGATGAGCAGTTCTTC
>14|-|-|TRBV29-1|TRBJ1-1
CSVRSGQKNTEAFF
TGCAGCGTGAGGAGTGGACAGAAGAACACTGAAGCTTTCTTT
>16|once|-|TRBV11-2|TRBJ2-7
CASSLYPRGSYYEQYF
TGTGCCAGCAGCTTATACCCAAGGGGATCATACTACGAGCAGTACTTC
>14|-|TRBD1|TRBV19|TRBJ1-2
CASSTVGGYYGYTF
TGTGCCAGTAGTACAGTAGGGGGCTACTATGGCTACACCTTC
>17|-|TRBD1|TRBV5-4|TRBJ1-4
CASSLAGDSVSNEKLFF
TGTGCCAGCAGCTTGGCCGGGGACAGTGTCTCTAATGAAAAACTGTTTTTT
>17|once|TRBD1|TRBV5-6|TRBJ2-7
CASSLGAYRGRRYEQYF
TGTGCCAGCAGCTTAGGGGCATACAGGGGGCGCAGGTACGAGCAGTACTTC
>17|-|TRBD2|TRBV30|TRBJ2-1
CASTITGTRGSYNEQFF
TGTGCCTCTACCATAACCGGGACTAGAGGCTCCTACAATGAGCAGTTCTTC
>12|-|-|TRBV29-1|TRBJ1-1
CSVVRGIAEAFF
TGCAGCGTTGTAAGAGGGATCGCTGAAGCTTTCTTT
>16|few|TRBD2|TRBV5-1|TRBJ2-4
CASSSGGAGVKNIQYF
TGCGCCAGCAGCTCCGGGGGGGCCGGGGTCAAAAACATTCAGTACTTC
>15|-|TRBD2|TRBV6-5|TRBJ2-1
CASSYLEGGLDEQFF
TGTGCCAGCAGTTACCTTGAGGGAGGGTTGGATGAGCAGTTCTTC
>14|once|-|TRBV28|TRBJ1-2
CASSLQGLGLDYTF
TGTGCCAGCAGTCTACAGGGCCTCGGCTTGGACTACACCTTC
>13|few|TRBD1|TRBV5-1|TRBJ2-7
CASSPDRLYEQYF
TGCGCCAGCAGCCCGGACAGGCTCTACGAGCAGTACTTC